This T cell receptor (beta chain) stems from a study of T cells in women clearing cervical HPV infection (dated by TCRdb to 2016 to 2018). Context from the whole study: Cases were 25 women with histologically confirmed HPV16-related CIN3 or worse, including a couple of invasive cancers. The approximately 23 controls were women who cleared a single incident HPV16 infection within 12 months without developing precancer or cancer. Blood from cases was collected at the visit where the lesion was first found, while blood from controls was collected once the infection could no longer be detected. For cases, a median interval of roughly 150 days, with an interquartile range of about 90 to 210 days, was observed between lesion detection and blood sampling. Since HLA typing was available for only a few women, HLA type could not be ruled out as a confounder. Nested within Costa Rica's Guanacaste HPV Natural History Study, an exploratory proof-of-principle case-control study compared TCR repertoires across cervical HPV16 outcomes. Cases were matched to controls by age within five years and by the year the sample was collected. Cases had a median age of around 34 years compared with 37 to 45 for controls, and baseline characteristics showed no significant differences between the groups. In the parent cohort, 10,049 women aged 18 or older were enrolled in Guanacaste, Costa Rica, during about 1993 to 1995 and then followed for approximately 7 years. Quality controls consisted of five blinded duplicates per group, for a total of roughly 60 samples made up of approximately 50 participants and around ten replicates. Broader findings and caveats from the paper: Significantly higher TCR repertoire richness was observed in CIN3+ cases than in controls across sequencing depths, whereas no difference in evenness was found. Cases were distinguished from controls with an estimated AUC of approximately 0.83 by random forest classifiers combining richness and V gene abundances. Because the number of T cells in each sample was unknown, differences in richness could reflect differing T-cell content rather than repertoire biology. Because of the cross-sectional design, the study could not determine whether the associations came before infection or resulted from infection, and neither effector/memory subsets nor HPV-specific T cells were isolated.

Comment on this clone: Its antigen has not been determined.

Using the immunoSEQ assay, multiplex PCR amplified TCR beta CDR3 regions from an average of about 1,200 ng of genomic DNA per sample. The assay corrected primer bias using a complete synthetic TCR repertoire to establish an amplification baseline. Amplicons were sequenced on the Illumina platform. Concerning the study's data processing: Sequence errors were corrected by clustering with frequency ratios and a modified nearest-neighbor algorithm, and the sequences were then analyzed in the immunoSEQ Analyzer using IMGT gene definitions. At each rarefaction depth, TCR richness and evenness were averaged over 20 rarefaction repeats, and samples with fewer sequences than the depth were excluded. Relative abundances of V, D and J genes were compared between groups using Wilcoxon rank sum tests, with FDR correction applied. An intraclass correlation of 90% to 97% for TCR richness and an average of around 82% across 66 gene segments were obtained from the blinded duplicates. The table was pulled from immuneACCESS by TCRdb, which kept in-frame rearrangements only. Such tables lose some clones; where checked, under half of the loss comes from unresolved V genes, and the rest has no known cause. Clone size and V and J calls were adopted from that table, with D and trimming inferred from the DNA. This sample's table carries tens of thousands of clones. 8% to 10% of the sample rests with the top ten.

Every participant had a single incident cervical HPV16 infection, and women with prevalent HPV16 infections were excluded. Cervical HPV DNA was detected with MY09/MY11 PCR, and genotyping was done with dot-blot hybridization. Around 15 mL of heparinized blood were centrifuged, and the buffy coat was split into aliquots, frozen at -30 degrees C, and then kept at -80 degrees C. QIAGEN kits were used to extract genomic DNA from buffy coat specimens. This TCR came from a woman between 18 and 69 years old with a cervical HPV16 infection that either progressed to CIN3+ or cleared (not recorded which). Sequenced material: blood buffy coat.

The sequenced CDR3 bases are TGTGCCAGCAGTTTGACCAGGGGAAGGACTGAA. Its amino acids are CASSLTRGRTE. Given in full, the CDR3 is CASSLTRGRTEAFF. Recombination joined TRBV27 with TRBJ1-1; the D region possibly corresponds to TRBD1 (6 bases align). The CDR3 extends 3 residues past the end of the read, so its final part is completed from the germline J gene. CDR1 and CDR2 are drawn from the germline V gene (reference sequence): MNHEY, SMNVEV. The CDR3 numbers 14 residues from cysteine through phenylalanine. Of the CDR3's DNA, 33 bases were read; they are in frame from base 1. V loses 3 bases, J loses 5 bases, and the germline ends lie 13 bases apart.